The present T cell receptor beta chain was sequenced within a study of Ad26.COV2.S vaccination and SARS-CoV-2 variants. TCRdb's copy holds only in-frame clones and misses some; the assay was immunoSEQ multiplex PCR. The sample has about 390,000 clones, approximately 90% seen once. Overall study results and limits: Participants given vaccine showed non-spike TCR breadth similar to that of placebo recipients. Those who received the vaccine showed greater spike-specific TCR breadth than those given placebo.

This clone was seen only a few times. Its antigen is unknown. This sample's treatment: roughly 19 received Ad26.COV2.S at low or high dose, single or two shots; 5 received placebo; per-sample allocation not given. The samples date from day 63 after the first vaccine or placebo injection. Per germline, CDR1 LNHDA and CDR2 SQIVND (reference sequence). This CDR3 contains 15 residues. V lost 5 bases and J lost 0, with 10 bases in between. The chain combines TRBV19 with TRBJ2-2; perhaps TRBD1 as D (5 bases). The material sequenced was peripheral blood, taken in a trial of Ad26.COV2.S vaccine versus placebo. The source of this sequence is a person between 18 and 59 years old who received the Ad26.COV2.S COVID-19 vaccine or a placebo. The CDR3 sequence: CASSDRRSNTGELFF. Written as DNA, the CDR3 is TGTGCCAGTAGTGACAGAAGATCGAACACCGGGGAGCTGTTTTTT.